This TCR beta chain was found in a study of technical replicates of blood from several donors. In germline, CDR1 is SGHNT, CDR2 YENEEA. The CDR3 totals 13 residues. Trimming took off 6 bases at V and 5 bases at J, with 13 bases between the two ends. This clone was counted between two and nine times. Produced via immunoSEQ multiplex PCR; TCRdb's table is partial and in-frame only. Here the sample spans 55,000 to 85,000 clones, approximately 97% being singletons. The chain combines TRBV11-3 with TRBJ1-1; possible D gene TRBD1, 5 bases. The origin of this receptor is a human donor in good health. Sequencing used T cells isolated from PBMCs. CDR3 protein: CASRRGSLTEAFF. The CDR3 DNA reads as TGTGCCAGCAGACGGGGGAGTTTGACTGAAGCTTTCTTT.